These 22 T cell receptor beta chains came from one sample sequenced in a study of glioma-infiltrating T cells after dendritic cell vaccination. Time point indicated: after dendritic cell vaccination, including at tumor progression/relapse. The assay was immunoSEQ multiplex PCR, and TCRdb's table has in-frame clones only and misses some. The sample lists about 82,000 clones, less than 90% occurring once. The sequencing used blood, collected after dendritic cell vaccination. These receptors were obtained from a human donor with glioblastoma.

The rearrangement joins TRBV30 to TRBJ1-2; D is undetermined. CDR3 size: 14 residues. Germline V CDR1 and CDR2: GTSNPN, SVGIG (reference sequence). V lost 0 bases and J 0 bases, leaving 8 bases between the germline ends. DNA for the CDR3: TGTGCCTGGAGTGTAATCTTTGCTAACTATGGCTACACCTTC. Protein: CAWSVIFANYGYTF.

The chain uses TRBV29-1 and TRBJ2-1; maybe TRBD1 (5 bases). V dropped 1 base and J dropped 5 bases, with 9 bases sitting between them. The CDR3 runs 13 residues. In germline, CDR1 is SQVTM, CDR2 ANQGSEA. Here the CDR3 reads CSVEGGFDNEQFF. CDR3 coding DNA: TGCAGCGTTGAAGGGGGCTTCGACAATGAGCAGTTCTTC.

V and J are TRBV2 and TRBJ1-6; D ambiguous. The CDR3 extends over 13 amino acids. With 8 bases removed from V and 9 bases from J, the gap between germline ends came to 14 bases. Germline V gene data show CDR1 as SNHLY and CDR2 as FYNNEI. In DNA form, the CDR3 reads TGTGCCAGCCAAGTATCGGGTGTTTCACCCCTCCACTTT. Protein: CASQVSGVSPLHF. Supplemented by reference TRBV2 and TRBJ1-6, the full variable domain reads EPEVTQTPSHQVTQMGQEVILRCVPISNHLYFYWYRQILGQKVEFLVSFYNNEISEKSEIFDDQFSVERPDGSNFTLKIRSTKLEDSAMYFCASQVSGVSPLHFGNGTRLTVT.

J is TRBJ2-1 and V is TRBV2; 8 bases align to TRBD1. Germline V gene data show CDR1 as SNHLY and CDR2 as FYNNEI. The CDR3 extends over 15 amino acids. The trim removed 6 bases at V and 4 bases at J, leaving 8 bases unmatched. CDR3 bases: TGTGCCAGCAGCAGCGACAGGGGAGCGTACAATGAGCAGTTCTTC. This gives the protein CASSSDRGAYNEQFF.

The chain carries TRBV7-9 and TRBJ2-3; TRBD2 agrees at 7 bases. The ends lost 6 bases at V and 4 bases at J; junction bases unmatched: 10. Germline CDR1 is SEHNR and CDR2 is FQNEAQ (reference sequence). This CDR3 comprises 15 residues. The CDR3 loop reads CASSPRGGNSDTQYF. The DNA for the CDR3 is TGTGCCAGCAGTCCTAGGGGAGGGAACTCAGATACGCAGTATTTT. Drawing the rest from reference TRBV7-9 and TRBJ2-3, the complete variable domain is DTGVSQNPRHKITKRGQNVTFRCDPISEHNRLYWYRQTLGQGPEFLTYFQNEAQLEKSRLLSDRFSAERPKGSFSTLEIQRTEQGDSAMYLCASSPRGGNSDTQYFGPGTRLTVL.

CDR3 loop: CASTKPTGGEYEQYF. Here the CDR3 DNA reads TGTGCCAGCACAAAACCGACAGGGGGCGAATACGAGCAGTACTTC. The rearrangement links TRBV6-1 to TRBJ2-5, with TRBD1 identical over 10 bases. Near its end, the DNA agrees better with TRBJ2-7, so the J call may be wrong. Looked up from germline, CDR1 is MNHNS and CDR2 is SASEGT. The CDR3 totals 15 residues.

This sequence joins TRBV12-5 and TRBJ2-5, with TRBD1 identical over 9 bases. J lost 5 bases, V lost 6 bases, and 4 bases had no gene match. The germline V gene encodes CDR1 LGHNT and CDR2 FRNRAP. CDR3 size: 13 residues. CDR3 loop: CASGSDRGETQYF. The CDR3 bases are TGTGCTAGTGGCTCCGACAGGGGGGAGACCCAGTACTTC.

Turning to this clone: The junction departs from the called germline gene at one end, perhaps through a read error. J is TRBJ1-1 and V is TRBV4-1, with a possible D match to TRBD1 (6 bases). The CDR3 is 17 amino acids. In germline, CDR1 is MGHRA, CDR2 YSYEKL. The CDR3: CASSQDLFRTANTETFF. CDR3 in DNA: TGCGCCAGCAGCCAAGATCTTTTCCGGACAGCCAACACTGAAACTTTCTTT.

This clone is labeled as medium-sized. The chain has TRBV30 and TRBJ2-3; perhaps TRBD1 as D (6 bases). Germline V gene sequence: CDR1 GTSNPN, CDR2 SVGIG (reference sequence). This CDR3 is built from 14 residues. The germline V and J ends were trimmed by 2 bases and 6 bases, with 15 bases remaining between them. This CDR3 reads CAWSPGASRDTQYF. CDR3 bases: TGTGCCTGGAGTCCAGGGGCTTCCCGGGATACGCAGTATTTT.

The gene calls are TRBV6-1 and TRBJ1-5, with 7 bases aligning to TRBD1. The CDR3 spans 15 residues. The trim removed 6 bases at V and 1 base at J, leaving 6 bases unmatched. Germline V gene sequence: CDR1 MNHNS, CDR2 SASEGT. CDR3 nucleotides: TGTGCCAGCAGAGTACAGGGGATCAGCAATCAGCCCCAGCATTTT. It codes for CASRVQGISNQPQHF.

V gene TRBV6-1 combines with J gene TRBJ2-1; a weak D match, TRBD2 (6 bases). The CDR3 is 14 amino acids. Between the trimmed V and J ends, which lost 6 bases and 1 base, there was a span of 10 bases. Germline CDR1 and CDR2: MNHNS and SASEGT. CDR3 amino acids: CASRLARSYNEQFF. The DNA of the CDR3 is TGTGCCAGCAGACTAGCCCGATCCTACAATGAGCAGTTCTTC.

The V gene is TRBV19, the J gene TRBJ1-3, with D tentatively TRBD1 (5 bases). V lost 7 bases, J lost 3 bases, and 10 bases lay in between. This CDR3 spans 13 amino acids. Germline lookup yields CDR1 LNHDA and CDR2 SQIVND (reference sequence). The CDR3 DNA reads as TGTGCCAGTACCCAGGGTATTGGAAACACCATATATTTT. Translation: CASTQGIGNTIYF.

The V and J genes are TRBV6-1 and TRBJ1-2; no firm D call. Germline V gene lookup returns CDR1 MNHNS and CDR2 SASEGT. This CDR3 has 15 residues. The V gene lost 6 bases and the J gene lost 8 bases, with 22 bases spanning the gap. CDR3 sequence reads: CASRVSGPQRGGYTF. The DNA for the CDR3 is TGTGCCAGCAGAGTAAGCGGACCGCAACGTGGGGGCTACACCTTC.

This CDR3 is CASSLFGLGQGYGYTF. The CDR3 bases are TGTGCCAGCAGCTTATTTGGGTTGGGACAGGGCTATGGCTACACCTTC. The chain joins TRBV7-6 to TRBJ1-2, with 9 bases that match TRBD1. The CDR3 loop spans 16 amino acids. The V segment lost 2 bases and the J segment 4 bases; nucleotides outside the gene matches: 8. Looked up from germline, CDR1 is SGHVS and CDR2 is FNYEAQ. Using reference TRBV7-6 and TRBJ1-2 for the parts outside the CDR3, the full variable domain is GAGVSQSPRYKVTKRGQDVALRCDPISGHVSLYWYRQALGQGPEFLTYFNYEAQQDKSGLPNDRFSAERPEGSISTLTIQRTEQRDSAMYRCASSLFGLGQGYGYTFGSGTRLTVV.

The CDR3 is CASSPDNSYNEQFF. The DNA for the CDR3 is TGCGCCAGCAGCCCGGACAACTCCTACAATGAGCAGTTCTTC. The chain has TRBV4-1 and TRBJ2-1; TRBD1 is a possible D gene (5 bases). V was trimmed by 4 bases and J by 0 bases, leaving 7 bases between them. Germline lookup yields CDR1 MGHRA and CDR2 YSYEKL. The CDR3 spans 14 residues.

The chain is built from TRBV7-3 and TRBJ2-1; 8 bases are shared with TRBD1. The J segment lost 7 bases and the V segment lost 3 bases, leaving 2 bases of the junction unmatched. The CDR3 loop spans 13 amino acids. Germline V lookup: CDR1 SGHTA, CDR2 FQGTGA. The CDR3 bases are TGTGCCAGCAGCTTCGGACAGGGTAATGAGCAGTTCTTC. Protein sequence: CASSFGQGNEQFF.

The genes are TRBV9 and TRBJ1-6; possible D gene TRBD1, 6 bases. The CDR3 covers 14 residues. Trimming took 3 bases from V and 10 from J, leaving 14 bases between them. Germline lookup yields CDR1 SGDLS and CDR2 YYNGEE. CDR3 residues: CASSDRVVGSPLHF. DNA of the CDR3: TGTGCCAGCAGCGACAGGGTTGTAGGCTCACCCCTCCACTTT.

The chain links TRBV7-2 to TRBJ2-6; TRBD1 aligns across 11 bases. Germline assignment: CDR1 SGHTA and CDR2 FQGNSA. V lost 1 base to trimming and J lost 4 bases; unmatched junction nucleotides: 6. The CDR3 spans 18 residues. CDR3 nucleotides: TGTGCCAGCAGCTTAGAAGGACAGGGGGCGGACGGGGCCAACGTCCTGACTTTC. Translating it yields CASSLEGQGADGANVLTF.

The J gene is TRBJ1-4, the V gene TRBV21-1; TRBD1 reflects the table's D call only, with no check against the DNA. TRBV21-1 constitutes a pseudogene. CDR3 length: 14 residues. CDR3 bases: TGTGCCAGCAGCAACAGGACAGTGAATGAAAAACTGTTTTTT. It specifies CASSNRTVNEKLFF.

The CDR3, as DNA: TGTGCCAGCAGCCAAGATACGGGTATCGGCTCCTACGAGCAGTACTTC. It translates to CASSQDTGIGSYEQYF. The rearrangement uses TRBV4-2 and TRBJ2-7; no reliable D call. V lost 0 bases and J lost 0, with 12 bases in between. The CDR3 consists of 16 residues. Germline CDR1 LGHNA, CDR2 YNFKEQ.

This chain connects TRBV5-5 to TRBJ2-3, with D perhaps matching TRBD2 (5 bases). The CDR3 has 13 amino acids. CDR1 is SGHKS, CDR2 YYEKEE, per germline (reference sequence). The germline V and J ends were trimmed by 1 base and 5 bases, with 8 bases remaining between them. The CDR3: CASSLRAGDTQYF. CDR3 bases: TGTGCCAGCAGCTTGCGCGCGGGAGATACGCAGTATTTT.

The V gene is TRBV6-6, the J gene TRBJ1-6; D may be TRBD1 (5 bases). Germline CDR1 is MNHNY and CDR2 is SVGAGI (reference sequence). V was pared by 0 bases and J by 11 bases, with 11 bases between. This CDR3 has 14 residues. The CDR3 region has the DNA TGTGCCAGCAGTTACTCGATCGACAGACCACCCCTCCACTTT. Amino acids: CASSYSIDRPPLHF.